Given below is one T cell receptor (beta chain) in context. The antigen remains undetermined. These data belong to a study of cytomegalovirus exposure and HLA in healthy donors. Overall study results and limits: TCR beta V- and J-gene trimming, according to a later analysis, was linked to a missense DCLRE1C variant. A reported reduction in N-insertions relative to the approximately 670-donor mean was seen in an Asian-associated ancestry cluster in a later analysis. Analysis performed later found approximately 17,000 TCR beta sequences associated with HLA alleles at 0.05 false discovery rate.

Primers: 60 Vbeta forward and 13 Jbeta reverse. Clones were read by immunoSEQ multiplex PCR, and TCRdb kept only the in-frame ones, dropping some. The repertoire includes 150,000 to 200,000 clones, around 80% of them detected once, and around 0.46% sits in the top ten. The clonotype was recovered from a woman aged 45-65 years in good health and CMV-seronegative. The sequencing input was PBMCs.

This CDR3 reads CASSTISGYSNEQFF. The CDR3 DNA reads as TGTGCCAGTAGTACAATTAGCGGCTACAGCAATGAGCAGTTCTTC. This chain links TRBV19 with TRBJ2-1, with D perhaps TRBD2 (6 bases). Trimming took off 4 bases at V and 6 bases at J, with 16 bases between the two ends. This CDR3 spans 15 amino acids. CDR1 is LNHDA, CDR2 SQIVND, per germline (reference sequence).